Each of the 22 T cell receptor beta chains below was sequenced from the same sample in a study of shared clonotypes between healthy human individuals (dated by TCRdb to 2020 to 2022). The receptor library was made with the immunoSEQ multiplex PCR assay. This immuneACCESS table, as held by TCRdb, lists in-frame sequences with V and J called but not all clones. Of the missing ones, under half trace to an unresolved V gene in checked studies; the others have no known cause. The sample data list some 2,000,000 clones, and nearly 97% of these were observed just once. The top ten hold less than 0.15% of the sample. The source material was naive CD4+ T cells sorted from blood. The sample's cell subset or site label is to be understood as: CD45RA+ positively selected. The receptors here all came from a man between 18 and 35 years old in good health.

CDR3 bases: TGTGCCATCCGGCTGTCGATTGGAAACACCATATATTTT. Its translation is CAIRLSIGNTIYF. V usage is TRBV10-3 and J usage is TRBJ1-3; D is undetermined. Trimming removed 8 bases at V and 3 bases at J, with 11 bases between. The CDR3 is made up of 13 amino acids. Germline V gene sequence: CDR1 ENHRY, CDR2 SYGVKD.

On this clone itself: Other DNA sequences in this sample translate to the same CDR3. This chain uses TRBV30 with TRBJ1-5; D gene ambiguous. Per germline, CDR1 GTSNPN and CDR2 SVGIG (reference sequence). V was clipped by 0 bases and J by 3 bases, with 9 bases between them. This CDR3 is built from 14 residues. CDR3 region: CAWSVSAFNQPQHF. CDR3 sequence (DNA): TGTGCCTGGAGTGTTTCGGCATTCAATCAGCCCCAGCATTTT.

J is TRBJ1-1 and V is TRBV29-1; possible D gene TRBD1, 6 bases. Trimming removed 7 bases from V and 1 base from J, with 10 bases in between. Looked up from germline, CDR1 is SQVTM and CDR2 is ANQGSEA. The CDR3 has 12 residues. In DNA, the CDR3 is TGCAGCGCTCCGACAGGGAACACTGAAGCTTTCTTT. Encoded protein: CSAPTGNTEAFF.

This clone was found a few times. This CDR3 is CASSEIGQGYYGYTF. The CDR3 bases are TGTGCCAGCAGTGAAATTGGGCAGGGTTACTATGGCTACACCTTC. This chain links TRBV25-1 with TRBJ1-2; a possible D gene is TRBD1 (5 bases). V gave up 2 bases and J gave up 3 bases, with 13 bases separating them. This CDR3 comprises 15 residues. CDR1 and CDR2 from the germline V gene are MGHDK and SYGVNS.

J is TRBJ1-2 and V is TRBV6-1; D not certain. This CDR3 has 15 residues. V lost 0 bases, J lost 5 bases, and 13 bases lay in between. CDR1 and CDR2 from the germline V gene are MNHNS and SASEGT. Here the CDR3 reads CASSEATRVRYGYTF. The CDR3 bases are TGTGCCAGCAGTGAAGCGACGAGGGTAAGGTATGGCTACACCTTC.

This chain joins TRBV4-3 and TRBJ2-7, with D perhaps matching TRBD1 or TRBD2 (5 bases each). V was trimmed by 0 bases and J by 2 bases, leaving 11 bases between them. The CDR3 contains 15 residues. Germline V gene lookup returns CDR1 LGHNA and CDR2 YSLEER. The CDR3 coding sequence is TGCGCCAGCAGCCAAGAGGGGGTAGGGACCTACGAGCAGTACTTC. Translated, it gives CASSQEGVGTYEQYF.

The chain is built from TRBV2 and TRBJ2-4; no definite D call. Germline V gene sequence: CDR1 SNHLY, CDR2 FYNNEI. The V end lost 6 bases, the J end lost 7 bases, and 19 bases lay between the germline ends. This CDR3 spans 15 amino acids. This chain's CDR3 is CASSPRLGVGNIQYF. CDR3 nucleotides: TGTGCCAGCAGCCCACGACTTGGGGTAGGGAACATTCAGTACTTC.

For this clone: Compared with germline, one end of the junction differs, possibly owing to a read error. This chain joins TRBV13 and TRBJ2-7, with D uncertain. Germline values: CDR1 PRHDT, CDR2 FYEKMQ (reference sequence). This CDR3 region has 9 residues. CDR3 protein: CASSLRVDF. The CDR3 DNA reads TGTGCCAGCAGCTTACGGGTCGACTTC. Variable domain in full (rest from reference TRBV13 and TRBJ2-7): AAGVIQSPRHLIKEKRETATLKCYPIPRHDTVYWYQQGPGQDPQFLISFYEKMQSDKGSIPDRFSAQQFSDYHSELNMSSLELGDSALYFCASSLRVDFGPGTRLTVT.

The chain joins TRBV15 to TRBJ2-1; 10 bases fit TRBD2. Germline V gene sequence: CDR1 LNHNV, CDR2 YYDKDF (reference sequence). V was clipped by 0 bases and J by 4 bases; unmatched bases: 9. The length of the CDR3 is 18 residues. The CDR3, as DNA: TGTGCCACCAGCAGAGACGCCCGGACTAGCGGACGTTACAATGAGCAGTTCTTC. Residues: CATSRDARTSGRYNEQFF.

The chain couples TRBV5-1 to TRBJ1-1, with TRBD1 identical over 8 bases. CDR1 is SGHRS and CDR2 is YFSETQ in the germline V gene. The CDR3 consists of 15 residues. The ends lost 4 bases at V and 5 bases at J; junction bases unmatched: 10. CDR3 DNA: TGCGCCAGCAGCCTCACAGGGGGAGCGGAGACTGAAGCTTTCTTT. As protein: CASSLTGGAETEAFF.

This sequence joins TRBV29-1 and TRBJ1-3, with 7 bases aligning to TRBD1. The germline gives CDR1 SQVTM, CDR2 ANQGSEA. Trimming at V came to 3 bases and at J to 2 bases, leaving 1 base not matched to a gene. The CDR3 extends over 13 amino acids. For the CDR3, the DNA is TGCAGCGTTGACAGGGGGACTGGAAACACCATATATTTT. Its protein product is CSVDRGTGNTIYF.

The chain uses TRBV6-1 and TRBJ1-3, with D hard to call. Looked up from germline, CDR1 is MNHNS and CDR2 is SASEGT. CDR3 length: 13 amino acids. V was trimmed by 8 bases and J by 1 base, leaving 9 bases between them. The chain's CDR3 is CASDPDSGNTIYF. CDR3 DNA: TGTGCCAGCGACCCTGATTCTGGAAACACCATATATTTT.

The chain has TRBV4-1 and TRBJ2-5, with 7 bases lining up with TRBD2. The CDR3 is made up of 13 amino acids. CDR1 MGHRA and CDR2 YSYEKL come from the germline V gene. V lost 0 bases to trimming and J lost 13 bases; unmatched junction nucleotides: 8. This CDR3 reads CASSQDAGAWVYF. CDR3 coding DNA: TGCGCCAGCAGCCAAGATGCGGGAGCTTGGGTGTACTTC.

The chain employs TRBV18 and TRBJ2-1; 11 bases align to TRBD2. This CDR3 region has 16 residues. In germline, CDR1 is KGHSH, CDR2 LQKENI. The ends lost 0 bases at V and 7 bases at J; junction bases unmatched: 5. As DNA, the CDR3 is TGTGCCAGCTCACCACCTACCGGGACTAGCGGTAATGAGCAGTTCTTC. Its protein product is CASSPPTGTSGNEQFF.

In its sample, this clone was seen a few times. CDR3 sequence reads: CAWSWGTGAEAFF. CDR3 DNA sequence: TGTGCCTGGAGTTGGGGGACCGGGGCCGAAGCTTTCTTT. This rearrangement joins TRBV30 to TRBJ1-1; the D gene is possibly TRBD1 (5 bases). Germline lookup yields CDR1 GTSNPN and CDR2 SVGIG (reference sequence). V lost 2 bases to trimming and J lost 8 bases, with 15 bases between them. The CDR3 is 13 amino acids.

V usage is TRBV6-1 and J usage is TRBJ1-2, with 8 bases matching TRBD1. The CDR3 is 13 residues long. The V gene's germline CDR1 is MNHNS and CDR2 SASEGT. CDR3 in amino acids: CVLTGTGKGGYTF. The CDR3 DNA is TGTGTCTTAACGGGGACAGGAAAGGGGGGCTACACCTTC.

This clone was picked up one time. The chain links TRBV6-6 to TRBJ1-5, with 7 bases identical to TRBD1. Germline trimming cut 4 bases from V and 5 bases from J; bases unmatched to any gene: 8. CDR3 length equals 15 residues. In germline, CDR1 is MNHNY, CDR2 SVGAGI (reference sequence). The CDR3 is CASSSRDRAYQPQHF. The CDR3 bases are TGTGCCAGCAGTTCTCGAGACAGGGCCTATCAGCCCCAGCATTTT.

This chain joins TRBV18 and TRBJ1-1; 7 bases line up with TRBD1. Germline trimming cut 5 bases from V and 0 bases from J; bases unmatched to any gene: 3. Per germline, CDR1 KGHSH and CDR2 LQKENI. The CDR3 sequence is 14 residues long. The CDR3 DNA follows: TGTGCCAGCTCAACCGACAGGGTGAACACTGAAGCTTTCTTT. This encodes CASSTDRVNTEAFF.

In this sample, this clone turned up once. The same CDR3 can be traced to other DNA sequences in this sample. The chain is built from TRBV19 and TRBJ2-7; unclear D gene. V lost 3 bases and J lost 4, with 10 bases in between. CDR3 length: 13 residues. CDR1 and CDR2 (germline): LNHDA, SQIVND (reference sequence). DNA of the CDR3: TGTGCCAGTAGTATGGGCCCATCATACGAGCAGTACTTC. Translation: CASSMGPSYEQYF. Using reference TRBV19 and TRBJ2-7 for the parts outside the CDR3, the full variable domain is DGGITQSPKYLFRKEGQNVTLSCEQNLNHDAMYWYRQDPGQGLRLIYYSQIVNDFQKGDIAEGYSVSREKKESFPLTVTSAQKNPTAFYLCASSMGPSYEQYFGPGTRLTVT.

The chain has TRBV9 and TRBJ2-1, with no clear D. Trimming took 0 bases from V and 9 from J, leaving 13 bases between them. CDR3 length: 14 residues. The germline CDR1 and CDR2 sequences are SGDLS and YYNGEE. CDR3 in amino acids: CASSVAETYSEQFF. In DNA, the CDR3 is TGTGCCAGCAGCGTAGCCGAGACATATAGTGAGCAGTTCTTC.

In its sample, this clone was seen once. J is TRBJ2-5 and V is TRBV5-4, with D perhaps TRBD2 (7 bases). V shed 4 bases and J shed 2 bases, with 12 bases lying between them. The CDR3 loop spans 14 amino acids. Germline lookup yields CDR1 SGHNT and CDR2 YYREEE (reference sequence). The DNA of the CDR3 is TGTGCCAGCAGCCGGGGGGCAGGGCAAGAGACCCAGTACTTC. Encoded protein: CASSRGAGQETQYF.

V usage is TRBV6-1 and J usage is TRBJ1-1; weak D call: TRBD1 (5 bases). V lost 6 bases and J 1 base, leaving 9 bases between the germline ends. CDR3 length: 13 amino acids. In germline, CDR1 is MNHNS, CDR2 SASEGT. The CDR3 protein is CASSIRENTEAFF. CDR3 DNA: TGTGCCAGCAGCATCAGGGAGAACACTGAAGCTTTCTTT.